This passage covers 9 T cell receptor beta chains from one sample sequenced in a study of cytomegalovirus exposure and HLA in healthy donors. Researchers ran the PCR with 60 Vbeta and 13 Jbeta primers. Assay: immunoSEQ multiplex PCR; the TCRdb copy retains only in-frame clones and omits some. The sample yields 190,000 or so clones, around 86% seen once. Sequenced input: PBMCs. Every receptor here comes from a man over 45 in good health and CMV-seronegative.

The rearrangement links TRBV7-2 to TRBJ1-1; 7 positions agree with TRBD1. With 5 bases clipped from V and 1 base from J, the junction kept 7 bases outside the gene matches. CDR3 length: 15 amino acids. Germline CDR1 reads SGHTA; CDR2 reads FQGNSA. CDR3 residues: CASSTTGAKNTEAFF. In DNA, the CDR3 is TGTGCCAGCAGCACAACAGGGGCGAAGAACACTGAAGCTTTCTTT.

The CDR3 coding sequence is TGTGCCAGCATTAGGGGTCTGAACACTGAAGCTTTCTTT. As protein: CASIRGLNTEAFF. J is TRBJ1-1 and V is TRBV6-6, with a possible D match to TRBD1 (5 bases). Trimming removed 7 bases from V and 0 bases from J, with 9 bases in between. The germline gives CDR1 MNHNY, CDR2 SVGAGI (reference sequence). The length of the CDR3 is 13 residues.

The chain recombines TRBV7-9 with TRBJ1-3; D is perhaps TRBD1 (6 bases). The V end was cut by 5 bases, the J end by 0 bases, with 20 bases between. This CDR3 is built from 18 residues. From germline, CDR1 is SEHNR and CDR2 FQNEAQ (reference sequence). This CDR3 reads CASSPDRFSPNSGNTIYF. The CDR3 region has the DNA TGTGCCAGCAGCCCTGACAGGTTTAGCCCTAACTCTGGAAACACCATATATTTT.

This chain links TRBV15 with TRBJ1-5, with D maybe TRBD1 (5 bases). The CDR3 totals 16 residues. Germline CDR1 LNHNV, CDR2 YYDKDF (reference sequence). Trimming took off 1 base at V and 4 bases at J, with 14 bases between the two ends. This CDR3 reads CATSRGQPAANQPQHF. CDR3 DNA: TGTGCCACCAGCAGAGGACAGCCGGCAGCGAATCAGCCCCAGCATTTT.

This clone was counted between two and nine times. The CDR3 DNA follows: TGTGCCAGCAGTGACTGGAGGGGCGCCCCCAATGAGCAGTTCTTC. This encodes CASSDWRGAPNEQFF. This chain links TRBV25-1 with TRBJ2-1, with TRBD2 as a possible D gene (6 bases). Trimming shortened V by 3 bases and J by 6 bases, and 15 bases separated the two germline ends. This CDR3 contains 15 residues. Germline CDR1 is MGHDK and CDR2 is SYGVNS.

The chain links TRBV19 to TRBJ2-3; 8 bases fit TRBD1. V shed 4 bases, J shed 3 bases, and the junction held 6 bases outside the gene matches. Germline V gene sequence: CDR1 LNHDA, CDR2 SQIVND (reference sequence). The CDR3 has 15 residues. Here the CDR3 reads CASSTGTGGTDTQYF. The CDR3 coding sequence is TGTGCCAGTAGTACCGGGACAGGCGGTACAGATACGCAGTATTTT.

The rearrangement joins TRBV20-1 to TRBJ1-2; possible D gene TRBD1, 5 bases. This CDR3 region has 11 residues. Trimming left V 3 bases short and J 6 bases short, with 8 bases between. The germline CDR1 and CDR2 sequences are DFQATT and SNEGSKA (reference sequence). CDR3 DNA sequence: TGCAGTGCTAGTTCGGGGGATGGCTACACCTTC. Protein: CSASSGDGYTF.

This sequence joins TRBV28 and TRBJ2-7, with TRBD2 matching 12 bases. The V segment lost 6 bases and the J segment 3 bases; nucleotides outside the gene matches: 3. The CDR3 spans 14 residues. Germline CDR1 is MDHEN and CDR2 is SYDVKM. This CDR3 is CASSGLAGLYEQYF. In nucleotides, the CDR3 is TGTGCCAGCAGCGGACTAGCGGGACTCTACGAGCAGTACTTC.

The V call is TRBV6-5, the J call TRBJ2-3, with D possibly TRBD1 on 6 matching bases. V was pared by 0 bases and J by 2 bases, with 9 bases between. Germline lookup yields CDR1 MNHEY and CDR2 SVGAGI. CDR3 length: 15 amino acids. The CDR3 DNA is TGTGCCAGCAGTTACTCGGACAGATCCACAGATACGCAGTATTTT. Translation: CASSYSDRSTDTQYF.